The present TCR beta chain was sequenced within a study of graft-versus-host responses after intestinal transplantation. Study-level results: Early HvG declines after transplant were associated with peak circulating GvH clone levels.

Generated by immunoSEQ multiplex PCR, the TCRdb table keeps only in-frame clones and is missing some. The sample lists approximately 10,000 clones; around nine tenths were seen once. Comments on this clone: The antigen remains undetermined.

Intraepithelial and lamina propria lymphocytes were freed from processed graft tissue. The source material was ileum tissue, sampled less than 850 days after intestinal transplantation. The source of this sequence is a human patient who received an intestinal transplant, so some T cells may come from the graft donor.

CDR3 residues: CASSPAGINSPLHF. The CDR3 bases are TGTGCCAGCAGCCCTGCCGGAATTAATTCACCCCTCCACTTT. The chain combines TRBV7-6 with TRBJ1-6; D gene ambiguous. V lost 5 bases and J 6 bases, leaving 11 bases between the germline ends. Germline V CDR1 and CDR2: SGHVS, FNYEAQ. The length of the CDR3 is 14 residues.